This is a list of T cell receptor beta chains from one sample in a study of T-cell memory formation after mild COVID-19. TCRdb independently ran MiXCR on the 5' RACE reads; one entry per CDR3 protein. Of 75,000 to 90,000 distinct CDR3 sequences listed, about 15% are singletons. The specimen was PBMCs or a T cell subset sorted from them (not recorded which). These receptors originate from an adult woman who had mild COVID-19 (a few samples of this study predate the infection). Cell type and time point are not known. Both conserved end residues are part of each CDR3. The D gene is left open where the match is weak. Some rows have no size entry. The others give once, few or many, or a class for an expanded clone.

CDR3nt,CDR3aa,v_gene,abundance,j_gene,d_gene
TGTGCCAGCAGCTTAGGAGGGAACTATGGCTACACCTTC,CASSLGGNYGYTF,TRBV7-9,many,TRBJ1-2,-
TGTGCCAGCAGCCAAGATGGGGGCGGTGGGGCGGAGACCCAGTACTTC,CASSQDGGGGAETQYF,TRBV3-1,many,TRBJ2-5,-
TGTGCCACCAGCAGAAATATTGGAGGCGAGCAGTACTTC,CATSRNIGGEQYF,TRBV15,few,TRBJ2-7,-
TGCAGCGTTGAAGATCCGAGGACTCCTGGGGCCCAGCATTTT,CSVEDPRTPGAQHF,TRBV29-1,-,TRBJ1-5,-
TGCGCCAGCAGCCAGGACCCAGGGGGCTCGATTAATTCACCCCTCCACTTT,CASSQDPGGSINSPLHF,TRBV4-1,-,TRBJ1-6,TRBD1
TGCAGTGTTGGGAATGACTACGAGCAGTACTTC,CSVGNDYEQYF,TRBV20-1,-,TRBJ2-7,-
TGTGCCAGCAGAGGACTAGCGGGAGTAGAGACCCAGTACTTC,CASRGLAGVETQYF,TRBV12-3/TRBV12-4,few,TRBJ2-5,TRBD2
TGTGCCAGCAGCCGCTCGGGCGAGGCAGAGACCCAGTACTTC,CASSRSGEAETQYF,TRBV7-8,many,TRBJ2-5,-
TGTGCCAGCAGAACGGACCGGAACACTGAAGCTTTCTTT,CASRTDRNTEAFF,TRBV7-9,-,TRBJ1-1,-
TGTGCCAGCAATGACGGGGGGGAGCTAGGGGATACGCAGTATTTT,CASNDGGELGDTQYF,TRBV7-6,-,TRBJ2-3,TRBD2
TGTGCCAGCAGCTTATTGGGAAATACTGAAGCTTTCTTT,CASSLLGNTEAFF,TRBV7-3,-,TRBJ1-1,-
TGCGCCAGCAGCTTGGGTCAGGGGAAGGATACGCAGTATTTT,CASSLGQGKDTQYF,TRBV5-1,-,TRBJ2-3,-
TGTGCCAGCAGTTTTAATCTCGGGGAGCTGTTTTTT,CASSFNLGELFF,TRBV12-3/TRBV12-4,few,TRBJ2-2,-
TGCGCCAGCAGCTTAACAGAGGGAGGCTACACCTTC,CASSLTEGGYTF,TRBV5-1,few,TRBJ1-2,-
TGTGCCACCAGCAGAGATGGGTCCTATGGCTACACCTTC,CATSRDGSYGYTF,TRBV15,few,TRBJ1-2,-